This T cell receptor (beta chain) comes out of a study of T cell repertoires in cytomegalovirus infection. After removal of 3 bases from V and 8 bases from J, the junction contained 11 bases not matched to a gene. The V gene's germline CDR1 is MDHEN and CDR2 SYDVKM. The CDR3 is 15 residues long. There are many counts of this clonotype. The antigen is not known. Via MiXCR, TCRdb re-called the reads, giving one row per CDR3 protein. This sample carries over 95,000 distinct CDR3 sequences, around 30% of them seen once, and the ten largest clones take 41%. The sample consisted of CD8+ T cells from cultured PBMCs, taken from culture after CMV antigen stimulation. The genes are TRBV28 and TRBJ1-2; TRBD1 matches at 8 bases. The receptor comes from a human donor in good health (CMV status not recorded). Some clones in this sample may be carry-over from other donors' samples. In nucleotides, the CDR3 is TGTGCCAGCAGTTTGCTTGGGACAGGCCCCGCCGGCTACACCTTC. Amino acid sequence: CASSLLGTGPAGYTF.